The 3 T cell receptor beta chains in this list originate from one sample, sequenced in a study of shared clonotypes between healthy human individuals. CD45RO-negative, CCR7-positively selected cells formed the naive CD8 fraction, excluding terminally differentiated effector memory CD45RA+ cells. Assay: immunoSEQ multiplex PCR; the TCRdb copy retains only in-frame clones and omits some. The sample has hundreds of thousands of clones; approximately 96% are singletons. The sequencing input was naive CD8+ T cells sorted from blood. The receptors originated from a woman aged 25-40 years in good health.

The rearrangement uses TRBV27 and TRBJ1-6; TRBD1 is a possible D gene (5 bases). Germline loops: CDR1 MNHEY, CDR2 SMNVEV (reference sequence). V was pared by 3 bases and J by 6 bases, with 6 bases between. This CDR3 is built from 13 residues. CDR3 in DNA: TGTGCCAGCAGTTTTGGGACTAATTCACCCCTCCACTTT. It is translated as CASSFGTNSPLHF.

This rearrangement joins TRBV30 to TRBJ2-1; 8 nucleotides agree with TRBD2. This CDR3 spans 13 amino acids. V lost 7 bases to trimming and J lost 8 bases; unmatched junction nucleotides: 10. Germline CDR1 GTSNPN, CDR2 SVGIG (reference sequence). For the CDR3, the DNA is TGTGCCTTCGGACTAGCCGACTGGGATGAGCAGTTCTTC. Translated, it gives CAFGLADWDEQFF.

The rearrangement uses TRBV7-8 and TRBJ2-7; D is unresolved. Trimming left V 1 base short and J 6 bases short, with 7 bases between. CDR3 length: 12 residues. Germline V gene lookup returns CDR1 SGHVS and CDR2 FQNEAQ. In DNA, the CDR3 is TGTGCCAGCAGCTTAGTTTCATCCGAGCAGTACTTC. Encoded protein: CASSLVSSEQYF.